This is a list of T cell receptor beta chains from one sample in a study of chemoradiotherapy in HPV16-positive cancers. The repertoire was sequenced with immunoSEQ multiplex PCR; TCRdb's copy has only in-frame clones and lacks some. The data show under 70,000 clones, around nine tenths seen once. The sample in question was blood, obtained from a patient who underwent chemoradiotherapy. Receptor source: a human donor with HPV-associated anogenital cancer. Both conserved end residues are part of each CDR3.

cdr3_aa j_call v_call
CASSPWTGGIDYGYTF TRBJ1-2 TRBV27
CASSLTVGDTQYF TRBJ2-3 TRBV7-3
CACGWYRETQYF TRBJ2-5 TRBV30
CASSQSQDPFTDTQYF TRBJ2-3 TRBV23-1
CASSGVSGTTDTQYF TRBJ2-3 TRBV5-1
CASRTWEQGNYGYTF TRBJ1-2 TRBV19
CASSPRLTGELFF TRBJ2-2 TRBV5-6
CASSSLQGTNTEAFF TRBJ1-1 TRBV5-4
CASSLLKPNTEAFF TRBJ1-1 TRBV27
CASSGDRGNQPQHF TRBJ1-5 TRBV2
CASSEAVILIAEQYF TRBJ2-7 TRBV2
CASSFSGLAGDEQFF TRBJ2-1 TRBV11-1
CASSANPTAGGPRNEQFF TRBJ2-1 TRBV7-9
CASSLAANSYEQYF TRBJ2-7 TRBV7-3
CASTLVRDIRSNQGSGYTF TRBJ1-2 TRBV7-7
CASSAQETQYF TRBJ2-5 TRBV19
CASSSPGEAGQPQHF TRBJ1-5 TRBV6-5
CASSLVTSNVLTF TRBJ2-6 TRBV5-4
CASSLDLNAYGYTF TRBJ1-2 TRBV7-6
CASGSGVNTGELFF TRBJ2-2 TRBV19
CAINEGEKLFF TRBJ1-4 TRBV19
CASSYSALGQPQHF TRBJ1-5 TRBV6-5
CASSQALVGETQYF TRBJ2-5 TRBV4-2
CASSATSSPDTQYF TRBJ2-3 TRBV13
CASSLAARIAKNIQYF TRBJ2-4 TRBV7-8
CASRGTSGRGTQYF TRBJ2-5 TRBV2
CASSFRGSLYNSPLHF TRBJ1-6 TRBV7-9
CASSADEKLFF TRBJ1-4 TRBV9
CASSLSGSSGNTIYF TRBJ1-3 TRBV27
CASSMGVTYEQYF TRBJ2-7 TRBV19
CATRMGQGNAGELFF TRBJ2-2 TRBV7-2
CASSRLAGGVTDTQYF TRBJ2-3 TRBV11-2
CASSLDRCERPGQDGYTF TRBJ1-2 TRBV11-1
CASSLSELAGYQETQYF TRBJ2-5 TRBV7-9
CASSGGNTEAFF TRBJ1-1 TRBV25-1
CASSPWGDQYQETQYF TRBJ2-5 TRBV19
CASSSSGTRQYF TRBJ2-7 TRBV27
CASSPGFNTEAFF TRBJ1-1 TRBV11-2
CASSRVGSQETQYF TRBJ2-5 TRBV2
CASSTASNSNQPQHF TRBJ1-5 TRBV19
CASSGQGGGEQFF TRBJ2-1 TRBV2
CASSLRGKTQYF TRBJ2-5 TRBV7-9